Listed below are T cell receptor beta chains from one sample, sequenced in a study of shared clonotypes between healthy human individuals. Assay: immunoSEQ multiplex PCR; the TCRdb copy retains only in-frame clones and omits some. The sample records 2 million to 2.5 million clones, 90% to 96% being singletons. Material: naive CD4+ T cells sorted from blood. These receptors all come from a man aged 18 to 30 in good health. CDR3s include the opening cysteine and the closing phenylalanine or tryptophan. D genes are given only for firm matches. Clone size, where shown, is once, few, many, or a class for clones that have expanded.

abundance: .; d_gene: TRBD1; j_gene: TRBJ2-2; v_gene: TRBV30; CDR3nt: TGTGCCTGTACGGACAGGGGAAACACCGGGGAGCTGTTTTTT; CDR3aa: CACTDRGNTGELFF
abundance: .; d_gene: .; j_gene: TRBJ1-1; v_gene: TRBV7-2; CDR3nt: TGTGCCAGCAGCTTCGGACGGATGAACACTGAAGCTTTCTTT; CDR3aa: CASSFGRMNTEAFF
abundance: .; d_gene: .; j_gene: TRBJ2-7; v_gene: TRBV5-1; CDR3nt: TGCGCCAGCAGCTTCGGCCACGAGCAGTACTTC; CDR3aa: CASSFGHEQYF
abundance: once; d_gene: TRBD2; j_gene: TRBJ2-7; v_gene: TRBV7-2; CDR3nt: TGTGCCAGCAGCACAGACTCTAGCGGTCCCTCCTACGAGCAGTACTTC; CDR3aa: CASSTDSSGPSYEQYF
abundance: .; d_gene: TRBD1; j_gene: TRBJ1-2; v_gene: TRBV30; CDR3nt: TGTGCCTGGAGTGTAGACAGGGGGACTGGCTACACCTTC; CDR3aa: CAWSVDRGTGYTF
abundance: .; d_gene: .; j_gene: TRBJ1-5; v_gene: TRBV19; CDR3nt: TGTGCCAGTAGTACGTCCCGGAGGGGTAGGAGCAATCAGCCCCAGCATTTT; CDR3aa: CASSTSRRGRSNQPQHF
abundance: .; d_gene: .; j_gene: TRBJ2-3; v_gene: TRBV5-1; CDR3nt: TGCGCCAGCAGCCCAGACAGCACAGATACGCAGTATTTT; CDR3aa: CASSPDSTDTQYF
abundance: .; d_gene: .; j_gene: TRBJ2-7; v_gene: TRBV2; CDR3nt: TGTGCCAGCAGGGAACAACAGGGTGGTCGCGTTGCGCAGTACTTC; CDR3aa: CASREQQGGRVAQYF
abundance: .; d_gene: TRBD1; j_gene: TRBJ2-2; v_gene: TRBV27; CDR3nt: TGTGCCAGCAGTTTAAGGGGGCCGGACACCGGGGAGCTGTTTTTT; CDR3aa: CASSLRGPDTGELFF
abundance: once; d_gene: .; j_gene: TRBJ2-5; v_gene: TRBV28; CDR3nt: TGTGCCAGCAGGCCCGCCGGTATCGAGACCCAGTACTTC; CDR3aa: CASRPAGIETQYF
abundance: .; d_gene: .; j_gene: TRBJ1-6; v_gene: TRBV5-4; CDR3nt: TGTGCCAGCAGCTTGGTCGGGACCGAGTATTCACCCCTCCACTTT; CDR3aa: CASSLVGTEYSPLHF
abundance: .; d_gene: TRBD2; j_gene: TRBJ2-3; v_gene: TRBV19; CDR3nt: TGTGCCAGTAGTCCTGGACTAGCGGGACCGGATACGCAGTATTTT; CDR3aa: CASSPGLAGPDTQYF
abundance: few; d_gene: .; j_gene: TRBJ2-7; v_gene: TRBV2; CDR3nt: TGTGCCAGCAGTGCAGTGTACCCTCCCTACGAGCAGTACTTC; CDR3aa: CASSAVYPPYEQYF
abundance: .; d_gene: TRBD2; j_gene: TRBJ2-5; v_gene: TRBV14; CDR3nt: TGTGCCAGCAGCCGATTAGGGACTAGCGGGATCCAAGAGACCCAGTACTTC; CDR3aa: CASSRLGTSGIQETQYF
abundance: .; d_gene: .; j_gene: TRBJ2-7; v_gene: TRBV9; CDR3nt: TGTGCCAGCAGCGTAGCCAGCACCTCCTACGAGCAGTACTTC; CDR3aa: CASSVASTSYEQYF
abundance: .; d_gene: .; j_gene: TRBJ1-4; v_gene: TRBV18; CDR3nt: TGTGCCAGCTCCCCCGTTGGGGCTAATGAAAAACTGTTTTTT; CDR3aa: CASSPVGANEKLFF
abundance: .; d_gene: .; j_gene: TRBJ2-5; v_gene: TRBV5-6; CDR3nt: TGTGCCAGCAGCTTGGTGTCCGGGTGGGAGACCCAGTACTTC; CDR3aa: CASSLVSGWETQYF
abundance: once; d_gene: TRBD2; j_gene: TRBJ2-1; v_gene: TRBV2; CDR3nt: TGTGCCAGCACCCTAGCGGGGGGAGGTAGTGAGCAGTTCTTC; CDR3aa: CASTLAGGGSEQFF
abundance: .; d_gene: TRBD2; j_gene: TRBJ2-1; v_gene: TRBV6-5; CDR3nt: TGTGCCAGCAGTTACCTAGCGGGGGCCCTCAATGAGCAGTTCTTC; CDR3aa: CASSYLAGALNEQFF
abundance: once; d_gene: .; j_gene: TRBJ2-7; v_gene: TRBV4-1; CDR3nt: TGCGCCAGCAGCCTATCGGGGGACGCCCTCGAGCAGTACTTC; CDR3aa: CASSLSGDALEQYF
abundance: .; d_gene: TRBD2; j_gene: TRBJ2-7; v_gene: TRBV4-1; CDR3nt: TGCGCCAGCAGCAGAGGGACTAGCGGATCCTACGAGCAGTACTTC; CDR3aa: CASSRGTSGSYEQYF
abundance: .; d_gene: TRBD1; j_gene: TRBJ1-5; v_gene: TRBV28; CDR3nt: TGTGCCAGCAGTTCGACAGGGAATCAGCCCCAGCATTTT; CDR3aa: CASSSTGNQPQHF
abundance: .; d_gene: .; j_gene: TRBJ2-3; v_gene: TRBV6-5; CDR3nt: TGTGCCAGCAGTTACTCTCTGAGCACAGATACGCAGTATTTT; CDR3aa: CASSYSLSTDTQYF
abundance: .; d_gene: .; j_gene: TRBJ1-1; v_gene: TRBV6-1; CDR3nt: TGTGCCAGCAGTGAGAGACAGTTCATGAACACTGAAGCTTTCTTT; CDR3aa: CASSERQFMNTEAFF
abundance: .; d_gene: .; j_gene: TRBJ2-2; v_gene: TRBV30; CDR3nt: TGTGCCTGGACTCCAAATCCCACCGGGGAGCTGTTTTTT; CDR3aa: CAWTPNPTGELFF
abundance: .; d_gene: .; j_gene: TRBJ2-1; v_gene: TRBV29-1; CDR3nt: TGCAGCGCCGCGGGCCGGGCGGGGCCGAATGAGCAGTTCTTC; CDR3aa: CSAAGRAGPNEQFF
abundance: .; d_gene: .; j_gene: TRBJ1-3; v_gene: TRBV2; CDR3nt: TGTGCCAGCAGTGACCATGACCGGAACACCATATATTTT; CDR3aa: CASSDHDRNTIYF
abundance: .; d_gene: .; j_gene: TRBJ2-3; v_gene: TRBV5-4; CDR3nt: TGTGCCAGCAGCTTGATCGTCAGGGCGGACACAGATACGCAGTATTTT; CDR3aa: CASSLIVRADTDTQYF
abundance: .; d_gene: .; j_gene: TRBJ1-2; v_gene: TRBV29-1; CDR3nt: TGCAGCGTTGAAGGGGCCGGAGTCTATGGCTACACCTTC; CDR3aa: CSVEGAGVYGYTF
abundance: few; d_gene: TRBD1; j_gene: TRBJ1-2; v_gene: TRBV27; CDR3nt: TGTGCCAGCGGACAGGGCTATGGCTACACCTTC; CDR3aa: CASGQGYGYTF
abundance: .; d_gene: TRBD1; j_gene: TRBJ2-5; v_gene: TRBV25-1; CDR3nt: TGTGCCAGCAGTGGCTACAGGGGCGGCGAGACCCAGTACTTC; CDR3aa: CASSGYRGGETQYF
abundance: .; d_gene: TRBD1; j_gene: TRBJ2-1; v_gene: TRBV6-1; CDR3nt: TGTGCCAGCAGTGAAGACAGGGGGGATGAGCAGTTCTTC; CDR3aa: CASSEDRGDEQFF
abundance: .; d_gene: .; j_gene: TRBJ1-6; v_gene: TRBV6-5; CDR3nt: TGTGCCAGCAGCCGTGGACAGAATAATTCACCCCTCCACTTT; CDR3aa: CASSRGQNNSPLHF
abundance: .; d_gene: .; j_gene: TRBJ1-5; v_gene: TRBV6-5; CDR3nt: TGTGCCAGCAGTGCCACAGGGACCGGGCAGCCCCAGCATTTT; CDR3aa: CASSATGTGQPQHF
abundance: .; d_gene: .; j_gene: TRBJ2-3; v_gene: TRBV1; CDR3nt: TGCACCAGCAGCCACCTGGCTAGGGGGGGGGTTAGGTATACGCAGTATTTT; CDR3aa: CTSSHLARGGVRYTQYF
abundance: .; d_gene: TRBD2; j_gene: TRBJ2-7; v_gene: TRBV6-6; CDR3nt: TGTGCCAGCAGGATAGCGGGAGCTCCCGGCGAGCAGTACTTC; CDR3aa: CASRIAGAPGEQYF
abundance: .; d_gene: TRBD1; j_gene: TRBJ1-5; v_gene: TRBV4-1; CDR3nt: TGCGCCAGCAGCCAACCGGGACAGTATCAGCCCCAGCATTTT; CDR3aa: CASSQPGQYQPQHF
abundance: .; d_gene: .; j_gene: TRBJ1-1; v_gene: TRBV11-2; CDR3nt: TGTGCCAGCAGCTTATTTACTGAAGCTTTCTTT; CDR3aa: CASSLFTEAFF
abundance: .; d_gene: .; j_gene: TRBJ1-6; v_gene: TRBV7-2; CDR3nt: TGTGCCAGCAGCTTAGTGGTGGGCGCGAATTCACCCCTCCACTTT; CDR3aa: CASSLVVGANSPLHF
abundance: .; d_gene: .; j_gene: TRBJ2-3; v_gene: TRBV29-1; CDR3nt: TGCAGCGTTGGTAGGCAGCTCACAGATACGCAGTATTTT; CDR3aa: CSVGRQLTDTQYF
abundance: .; d_gene: TRBD1; j_gene: TRBJ2-1; v_gene: TRBV13; CDR3nt: TGTGCCAGCAGCTGGGTGGTTTCGGGACAGCCATACAATGAGCAGTTCTTC; CDR3aa: CASSWVVSGQPYNEQFF
abundance: .; d_gene: .; j_gene: TRBJ2-7; v_gene: TRBV6-5; CDR3nt: TGTGCCAGCAGTTACTGGGGGACAACAGGACTCAGCGAGCAGTACTTC; CDR3aa: CASSYWGTTGLSEQYF
abundance: .; d_gene: .; j_gene: TRBJ1-1; v_gene: TRBV7-3; CDR3nt: TGTGCCAGCAGCTTAATGGTAGGGGGAGAAGCTTTCTTT; CDR3aa: CASSLMVGGEAFF
abundance: .; d_gene: TRBD2; j_gene: TRBJ2-7; v_gene: TRBV9; CDR3nt: TGTGCCAGCAGCCCTCGGGGACTAGCGAGGAACGAGCAGTACTTC; CDR3aa: CASSPRGLARNEQYF
abundance: .; d_gene: .; j_gene: TRBJ1-1; v_gene: TRBV5-1; CDR3nt: TGCGCCAGCAGCTTGACGGTTCGGCAGGGAATCGCTGAAGCTTTCTTT; CDR3aa: CASSLTVRQGIAEAFF
abundance: .; d_gene: .; j_gene: TRBJ2-5; v_gene: TRBV5-1; CDR3nt: TGCGCCAGCAGCGAGACATTGGGAGAGACCCAGTACTTC; CDR3aa: CASSETLGETQYF
abundance: .; d_gene: .; j_gene: TRBJ2-5; v_gene: TRBV18; CDR3nt: TGTGCCAGCTCACCACCGCCAGGAGAAGAGACCCAGTACTTC; CDR3aa: CASSPPPGEETQYF
abundance: .; d_gene: TRBD1; j_gene: TRBJ1-3; v_gene: TRBV10-3; CDR3nt: TGTGCCATCAGTGATCCTGCGACAGGGATCTCTGGAAACACCATATATTTT; CDR3aa: CAISDPATGISGNTIYF
abundance: .; d_gene: .; j_gene: TRBJ2-3; v_gene: TRBV11-2; CDR3nt: TGTGCCAGCAGCGTTACCAGGACAGCTCTTCTTGCAGATACGCAGTATTTT; CDR3aa: CASSVTRTALLADTQYF
abundance: .; d_gene: TRBD1; j_gene: TRBJ2-2; v_gene: TRBV19; CDR3nt: TGTGCCAGTAGTATGCCCCCCTTTGGACAGGGTAACACCGGGGAGCTGTTTTTT; CDR3aa: CASSMPPFGQGNTGELFF
abundance: .; d_gene: TRBD2; j_gene: TRBJ2-1; v_gene: TRBV7-8; CDR3nt: TGTGCCAGCAGCTTATTAGCGGGAGAGTTCAATGAGCAGTTCTTC; CDR3aa: CASSLLAGEFNEQFF